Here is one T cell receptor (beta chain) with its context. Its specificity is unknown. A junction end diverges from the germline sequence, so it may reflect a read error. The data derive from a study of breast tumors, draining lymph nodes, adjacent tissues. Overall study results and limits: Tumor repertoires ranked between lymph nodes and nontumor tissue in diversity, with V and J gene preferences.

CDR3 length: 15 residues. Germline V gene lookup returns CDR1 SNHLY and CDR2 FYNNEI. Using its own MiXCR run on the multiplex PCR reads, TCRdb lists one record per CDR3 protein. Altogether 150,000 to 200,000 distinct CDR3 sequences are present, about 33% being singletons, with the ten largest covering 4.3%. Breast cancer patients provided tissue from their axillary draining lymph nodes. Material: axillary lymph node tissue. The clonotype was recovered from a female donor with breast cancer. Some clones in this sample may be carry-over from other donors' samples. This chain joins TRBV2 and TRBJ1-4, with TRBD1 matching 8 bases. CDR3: CASSAGGNRGEKLFF. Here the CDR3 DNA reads TGTGCCAGCAGTGCAGGGGGCAACCGGGGTGAAAAACTGTTTTTC.